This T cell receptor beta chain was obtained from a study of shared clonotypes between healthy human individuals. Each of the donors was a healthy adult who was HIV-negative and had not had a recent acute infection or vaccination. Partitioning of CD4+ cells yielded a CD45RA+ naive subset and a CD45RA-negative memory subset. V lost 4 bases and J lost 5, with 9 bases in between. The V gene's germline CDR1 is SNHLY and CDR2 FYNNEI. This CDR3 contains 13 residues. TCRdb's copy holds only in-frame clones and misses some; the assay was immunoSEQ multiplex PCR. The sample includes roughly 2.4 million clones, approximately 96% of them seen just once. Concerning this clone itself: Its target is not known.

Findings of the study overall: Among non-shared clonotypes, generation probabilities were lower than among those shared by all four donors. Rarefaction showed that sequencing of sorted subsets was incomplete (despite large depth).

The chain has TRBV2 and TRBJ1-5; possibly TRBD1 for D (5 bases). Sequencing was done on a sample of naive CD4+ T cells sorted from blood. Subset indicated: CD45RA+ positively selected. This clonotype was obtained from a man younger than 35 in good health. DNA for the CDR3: TGTGCCAGCAGTGGGGGGTTGGATCAGCCCCAGCATTTT. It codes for CASSGGLDQPQHF.